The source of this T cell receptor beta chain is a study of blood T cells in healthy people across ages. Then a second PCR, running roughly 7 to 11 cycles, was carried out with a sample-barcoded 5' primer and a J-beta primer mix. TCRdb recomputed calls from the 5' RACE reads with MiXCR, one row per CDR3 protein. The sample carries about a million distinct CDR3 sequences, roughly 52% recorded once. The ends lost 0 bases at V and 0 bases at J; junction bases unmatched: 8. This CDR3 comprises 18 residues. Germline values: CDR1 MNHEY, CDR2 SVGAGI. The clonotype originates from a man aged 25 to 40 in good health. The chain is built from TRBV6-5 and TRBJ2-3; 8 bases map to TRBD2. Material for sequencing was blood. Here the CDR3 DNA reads TGTGCCAGCAGTTACTCTCTTGGTAGCGGGGCTAGCACAGATACGCAGTATTTT. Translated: CASSYSLGSGASTDTQYF.